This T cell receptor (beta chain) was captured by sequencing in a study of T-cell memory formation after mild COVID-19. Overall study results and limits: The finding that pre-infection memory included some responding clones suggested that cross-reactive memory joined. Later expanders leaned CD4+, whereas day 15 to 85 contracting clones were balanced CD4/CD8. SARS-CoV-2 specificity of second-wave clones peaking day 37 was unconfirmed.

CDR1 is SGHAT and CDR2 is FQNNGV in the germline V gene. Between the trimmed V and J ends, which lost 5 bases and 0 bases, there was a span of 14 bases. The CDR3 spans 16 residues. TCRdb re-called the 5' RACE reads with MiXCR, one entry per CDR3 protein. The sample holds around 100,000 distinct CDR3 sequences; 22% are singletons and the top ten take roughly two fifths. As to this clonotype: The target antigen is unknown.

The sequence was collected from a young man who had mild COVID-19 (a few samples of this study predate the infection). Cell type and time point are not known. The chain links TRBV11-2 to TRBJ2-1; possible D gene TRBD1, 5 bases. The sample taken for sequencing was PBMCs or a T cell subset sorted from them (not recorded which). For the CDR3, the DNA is TGTGCCAGCAGCAAAGCTGGACAAAGCTCCTACAATGAGCAGTTCTTC. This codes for CASSKAGQSSYNEQFF. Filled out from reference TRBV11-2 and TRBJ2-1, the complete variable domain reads EAGVAQSPRYKIIEKRQSVAFWCNPISGHATLYWYQQILGQGPKLLIQFQNNGVVDDSQLPKDRFSAERLKGVDSTLKIQPAKLEDSAVYLCASSKAGQSSYNEQFFGPGTRLTVL.